The present T cell receptor beta chain was sequenced within a study of CD8+ T cells in alopecia areata. Study at large: Tofacitinib administration persisted for 6 to 18 months, succeeded by 6 months off drug. Study-level results: Expanded CD8+ clones among the top 100, and scalp clonality, were significantly decreased by tofacitinib. Across lesional scalp, and particularly alopecia totalis/universalis, clonality surpassed that of normal scalp.

Specified treatment: oral pan-JAK inhibitor, 5-10 mg twice daily. In this sample, this clone turned up once. Its antigen remains unknown. As the sequencing template, cDNA was produced by extracting RNA and reverse transcribing it. The protocol was immunoSEQ multiplex PCR, while the TCRdb copy is restricted to in-frame clones and leaves out a portion. The sample lists about 190,000 clones, roughly 64% occurring once. The clonotype comes from a human donor with alopecia areata. Sequencing was performed on CD4+ T cells sorted from blood, taken at week 4, from a patient treated with tofacitinib.

CDR3 DNA: TGTGCCAGCAGTTTCACAGGGGGTAACACTGAAGCTTTCTTT. It yields the protein CASSFTGGNTEAFF. The J gene is TRBJ1-1, the V gene TRBV27; 8 nucleotides line up with TRBD1. Germline V lookup: CDR1 MNHEY, CDR2 SMNVEV (reference sequence). The V segment lost 3 bases and the J segment 2 bases; nucleotides outside the gene matches: 2. The length of the CDR3 is 14 residues.